This TCR beta chain comes out of a study of T cells of healthy individuals (dated by TCRdb to 2016 to 2019). This clonotype appeared many times. Its specific antigen is unknown. Qualities for individual bases were not recorded, and no much larger clone is one base off. Library preparation was by 5' RACE. The sample was run on an Illumina MiSeq. The raw public data were reprocessed by TCRdb itself: fastp quality trimming at Q25, MiXCR clonotype calling, in-frame beta chains only. Every distinct CDR3 protein forms one entry, paired with its most common genes and DNA. The sample records around 63,000 distinct CDR3 sequences, 15% to 20% of which are singletons. Around 4.7% of the sample belongs to the ten largest clones. Taken from the germline V gene (reference sequence), the CDR1 and CDR2 loops are LGHDT and YNNKEL. V loses 4 bases, J loses 1 base, and the germline ends lie 13 bases apart. Inclusive of the bounding cysteine and phenylalanine, the CDR3 is 16 residues long. Here the CDR3 DNA is all that survives: 48 bases in frame from base 1.

This clonotype was obtained from a human donor in good health. The V and J segments used are TRBV3-1 and TRBJ2-2; the D gene is possibly TRBD1, with 6 bases matching. The CDR3 reads CASSPTGTMNTGELFF. The nucleotide sequence is given as TGTGCCAGCAGCCCCACAGGGACAATGAACACCGGGGAGCTGTTTTTT.